This is a list of T cell receptor beta chains from one sample in a study of T-cell reconstitution after alpha-beta-depleted transplantation in children. TCRdb reanalysed the PCR reads using MiXCR and keeps one entry per CDR3 protein. The sample includes around 700,000 distinct CDR3 sequences, roughly 13% of them seen just once. The sample consisted of PBMCs, taken before TCRalphabeta/CD19-depleted stem cell transplant. The receptors come from a girl aged 2-10 years with congenital amegakaryocytic thrombocytopenia, due to receive a stem cell transplant. CDR3s include the opening cysteine and the closing phenylalanine or tryptophan. Fields, in order: V gene, J gene, D gene, clone size, CDR3 protein, CDR3 DNA. The D gene is left open where the match is weak. The size entry is marked missing in some rows and otherwise reads once, few, many or a size class.

TRBV7-9	TRBJ2-3	NA	few	CASSLTHSTDTQYF	TGTGCCAGCAGCTTAACGCATAGCACAGATACGCAGTATTTT
TRBV12-3/TRBV12-4	TRBJ1-1	NA	many	CASSLDEGYTEAFF	TGTGCCAGCAGTTTAGATGAAGGGTACACTGAAGCTTTCTTT
TRBV5-1	TRBJ2-2	NA	NA	CASSLSEELFF	TGCGCCAGCAGCTTATCTGAGGAGCTGTTTTTT
TRBV3-1	TRBJ2-1	TRBD2	many	CASSQERTGTSDYNEQFF	TGTGCCAGCAGCCAAGAAAGGACCGGGACTAGCGACTACAATGAGCAGTTCTTC
TRBV6-1	TRBJ2-7	TRBD1	few	CASSRTLQGAYEQYF	TGTGCCAGCTCCCGAACGCTACAGGGGGCTTACGAGCAGTACTTC
TRBV30	TRBJ2-3	TRBD2	NA	CAWSPGLASDTQYF	TGTGCCTGGAGTCCGGGACTAGCCTCAGATACGCAGTATTTT
TRBV29-1	TRBJ2-7	TRBD2	many	CSVEWGGYEQYF	TGCAGCGTTGAATGGGGGGGCTACGAGCAGTACTTC
TRBV7-9	TRBJ2-1	TRBD2	few	CASSKQTSGIDNEQFF	TGTGCCAGCAGCAAACAAACTAGCGGGATTGACAATGAGCAGTTCTTC
TRBV30	TRBJ2-1	TRBD2	NA	CAWRLAGGNEQFF	TGTGCCTGGCGACTAGCGGGAGGGAATGAGCAGTTCTTC
TRBV7-9	TRBJ2-7	NA	NA	CASSQIINSAGTYEQYF	TGTGCCAGCAGCCAAATAATAAATAGCGCAGGGACCTACGAGCAGTACTTC
TRBV5-1	TRBJ2-1	TRBD2	many	CASSLAGTSYNEQFF	TGCGCCAGCAGCTTGGCCGGGACTAGCTACAATGAGCAGTTCTTC
TRBV20-1	TRBJ1-5	TRBD1	many	CSAGDRDNQPQHF	TGCAGTGCTGGGGACAGGGATAATCAGCCCCAGCATTTT
TRBV5-1	TRBJ2-3	TRBD2	NA	CASIGGPPTSGKLRDTQYF	TGCGCCAGCATCGGGGGGCCACCGACTAGCGGTAAACTCCGGGATACGCAGTATTTT
TRBV15	TRBJ2-4	NA	few	CATSRGVPPPKNIQYF	TGTGCCACCAGCAGAGGTGTGCCCCCACCCAAAAACATTCAGTACTTC
TRBV25-1	TRBJ2-1	TRBD1	many	CASSESGRGHERNEQFF	TGTGCCAGCAGTGAATCGGGCAGGGGGCATGAAAGGAATGAGCAGTTCTTC
TRBV28	TRBJ2-3	TRBD1	many	CASSVRGLTDTQYF	TGTGCCAGCAGTGTCAGGGGGCTGACAGATACGCAGTATTTT
TRBV5-1	TRBJ2-3	NA	many	CASSFERMGTDTQYF	TGCGCCAGCAGCTTTGAGCGAATGGGGACAGATACGCAGTATTTT
TRBV30	TRBJ2-2	NA	few	CAWSRLGNTGELFF	TGTGCCTGGTCCCGACTAGGGAACACCGGGGAGCTGTTTTTT
TRBV20-1	TRBJ2-1	NA	NA	CSGRQYNEQFF	TGCAGTGGGAGGCAGTACAATGAGCAGTTCTTC
TRBV29-1	TRBJ2-5	TRBD1	NA	CSVMTGGWETQYF	TGCAGCGTTATGACAGGGGGCTGGGAGACCCAGTACTTC
TRBV7-9	TRBJ2-2	TRBD1	NA	CASSLLQSITGDGELFF	TGTGCCAGCAGCTTACTCCAATCGATTACAGGGGACGGGGAGCTGTTTTTT
TRBV4-1	TRBJ2-2	NA	few	CASSPWTLTNTGELFF	TGTGCCAGCAGCCCCTGGACCCTCACGAACACCGGGGAGCTGTTTTTT
TRBV20-1	TRBJ2-1	TRBD2	NA	CSAKGLADNEQFF	TGCAGTGCCAAAGGACTAGCGGACAATGAGCAGTTCTTC
TRBV12-3/TRBV12-4	TRBJ2-6	NA	few	CASRIEGTGANVLTF	TGTGCCAGCAGGATCGAGGGCACCGGGGCCAACGTCCTGACTTTC
TRBV29-1	TRBJ1-2	NA	many	CSVEVQNYGYTF	TGCAGCGTTGAGGTGCAGAACTATGGCTACACCTTC
TRBV20-1	TRBJ2-1	TRBD2	many	CSARLAGGGDEQFF	TGCAGTGCTAGATTGGCGGGAGGAGGAGATGAGCAGTTCTTC
TRBV28	TRBJ2-7	TRBD2	NA	CASNPGLAGRGNYEQYF	TGTGCCAGCAATCCGGGACTAGCGGGGAGAGGGAACTACGAGCAGTACTTC
TRBV12-3/TRBV12-4	TRBJ2-1	NA	many	CASSLMAVGYNEQFF	TGTGCCAGCAGTTTAATGGCGGTAGGGTACAATGAGCAGTTCTTC
TRBV15	TRBJ2-1	NA	few	CATSTPNDNEQFF	TGTGCCACCAGCACCCCCAACGACAATGAGCAGTTCTTC
TRBV12-3/TRBV12-4	TRBJ1-2	NA	many	CASSPTKTPYGYTF	TGTGCCAGCAGTCCCACAAAAACGCCCTATGGCTACACCTTC
TRBV3-1	TRBJ1-1	NA	NA	CASSDRRTEAFF	TGTGCCAGCAGCGACCGCCGCACTGAAGCTTTCTTT
TRBV15	TRBJ2-1	TRBD2	many	CATSSRGGTSAFF	TGTGCCACCAGCAGCCGGGGGGGGACTAGCGCGTTCTTC
TRBV1	TRBJ2-1	NA	many	CTSSQDLRLWRADYNEQFF	TGCACCAGCAGCCAAGACCTACGACTATGGCGGGCCGATTACAATGAGCAGTTCTTC
TRBV6-4	TRBJ2-3	TRBD2	many	CASSAQSGTNTDTQYF	TGTGCCAGCAGTGCTCAGAGCGGGACGAACACAGATACGCAGTATTTT
TRBV27	TRBJ2-4	NA	NA	CASSLLAVKNIQYF	TGTGCCAGCAGTTTATTAGCGGTTAAAAACATTCAGTACTTC
TRBV12-3/TRBV12-4	TRBJ2-7	NA	NA	CASSSQGLVEQYF	TGTGCCAGCAGTTCCCAGGGGCTTGTGGAGCAGTACTTC
TRBV5-6	TRBJ2-6	NA	few	CASSLEYLPGNGANVLTF	TGTGCCAGCAGCTTGGAGTACCTCCCGGGGAATGGGGCCAACGTCCTGACTTTC
TRBV12-3/TRBV12-4	TRBJ2-3	NA	few	CATKFTGTQYF	TGTGCCACCAAATTCACGGGTACGCAGTATTTT
TRBV21-1	TRBJ2-4	NA	few	CASSKGSFSETAKNIQYF	TGTGCCAGCAGCAAAGGGAGCTTTAGCGAGACGGCCAAAAACATTCAGTACTTC
TRBV20-1	TRBJ2-3	TRBD2	many	CSALAGVISDTQYF	TGCAGTGCTTTAGCGGGAGTAATTTCAGATACGCAGTATTTT
TRBV29-1	TRBJ2-1	NA	many	CSAGPIREQFF	TGCAGCGCTGGTCCTATTCGTGAGCAGTTCTTC
TRBV20-1	TRBJ2-7	NA	many	CSARDGSDEQYF	TGCAGTGCTAGAGATGGTTCGGACGAGCAGTACTTC
TRBV7-7	TRBJ2-6	NA	few	CASSPHSDSGANVLTF	TGTGCCAGCAGCCCCCACTCGGACTCTGGGGCCAACGTCCTGACTTTC
TRBV29-1	TRBJ2-5	NA	many	CSVDPETQYF	TGCAGCGTTGACCCGGAGACCCAGTACTTC
TRBV20-1	TRBJ2-1	NA	few	CSASPFRDRGKLAGEYNEQFF	TGCAGTGCTAGCCCCTTTCGGGACAGGGGAAAACTAGCGGGGGAATACAATGAGCAGTTCTTC